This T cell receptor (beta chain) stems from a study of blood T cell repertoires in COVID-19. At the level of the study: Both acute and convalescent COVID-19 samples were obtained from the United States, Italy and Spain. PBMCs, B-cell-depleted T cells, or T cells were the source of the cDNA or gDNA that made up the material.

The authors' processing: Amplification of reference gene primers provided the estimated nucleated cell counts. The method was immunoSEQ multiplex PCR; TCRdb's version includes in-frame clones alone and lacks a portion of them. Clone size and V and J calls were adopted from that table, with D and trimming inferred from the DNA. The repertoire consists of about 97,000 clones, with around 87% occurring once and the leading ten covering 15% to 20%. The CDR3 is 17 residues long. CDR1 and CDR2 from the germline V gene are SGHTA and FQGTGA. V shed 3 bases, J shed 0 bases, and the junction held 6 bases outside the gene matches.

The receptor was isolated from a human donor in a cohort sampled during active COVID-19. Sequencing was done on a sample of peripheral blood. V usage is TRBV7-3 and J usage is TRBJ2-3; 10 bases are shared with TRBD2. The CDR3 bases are TGTGCCAGCAGCTTGGGTACTAGCGGGACTAGCACAGATACGCAGTATTTT. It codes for CASSLGTSGTSTDTQYF.